This T cell receptor beta chain was documented in a study of cytomegalovirus exposure and HLA in healthy donors (dated by TCRdb to about 2017). About the full investigation: An earlier analysis of roughly 500 of the donors reported approximately 290 Gb of sequence data and around 120 million unique TCR beta sequences from 150 million to 200 million T cells. The number of donors typed differed by locus, with 629-630 for A, B, C, DRB1 and DQB1, about 500 for DQA1, 600 to 610 for DPA1, and about 450 for DPB1. The study profiled the T cell repertoires of fewer than 850 subjects by immunosequencing and related them to cytomegalovirus serostatus. Besides the first cohort of under 700 subjects, a separate validation cohort made up of 120 different subjects was used. Around 320 gigabases of sequencing data and 70 million to 85 million unique TCR sequences were included in an early release covering under 650 HLA-typed donors. Roughly five DR-DQ haplotypes were handled as single units for association and clustering, since linkage in the cohort was strong. Alongside the repertoire data, information on donor age, sex, ethnicity and CMV serostatus was compiled. Both class I and class II loci were covered by HLA typing, at four-digit resolution. On average, roughly 200,000 unique TCR beta nucleotide sequences were sequenced per donor among 350 to 400 genotyped donors of the cohort, with 15% to 20% of those sequences being non-productive. Every discovery cohort repertoire had been produced on one sequencing platform. The study aimed to test whether signatures of past pathogen exposure could be identified by cataloging public T cell receptors. Of the roughly 410 genotyped donors, roughly 76% were placed in the genetic ancestry cluster associated with self-reported Caucasian donors. To predict cytomegalovirus infection status, the study brought together high-throughput TCR immunosequencing, statistical association of individual TCRs with disease status, and machine learning. A later genetic analysis used genome-wide SNP genotypes for about 55% of the 666 donors, treating that subset as a discovery cohort. To decide whether each TCR beta V gene segment behaved as functional or pseudogenic, an earlier analysis of some 600 of the donors relied on high-throughput TCR beta sequencing. Rather than drawing on any new phenotypic data, the later analysis identified candidate immune exposures from TCR beta sequences and the way those sequences occurred across donors. A later analysis re-examined previously published TCR beta repertoires from just over 650 donors and added high-resolution HLA genotyping to investigate patterns of TCR occurrence.

The cohort comprised more than 550 healthy bone marrow donors. At the time of sampling, every cohort member was nominally healthy, though immune exposures that went unrecorded were likely present. The donor was CMV seropositive and was included in the group of 250 to 300 seropositive cohort members. Each donor provided a peripheral blood sample, and peripheral blood mononuclear cells were used for TCR beta sequencing. The Qiagen DNeasy Blood Extraction Kit was used to extract genomic DNA from the blood cell samples. Results the study describes overall, beyond this receptor: The cohort was sequenced for TCR beta chains only, and without alpha or paired-chain data the features that could be detected were limited. When HLA alleles, especially DR and DQ, strongly co-occurred, TCR associations were difficult to assign to individual alleles. Most TCR sequences were observed very rarely across donors, whereas some public TCRs were present in many individuals. The authors suggested that the approach could potentially be extended to other disease states and immunological phenotypes. According to a later analysis, most CMV-associated TCR beta chains appeared to be HLA-restricted, and the HLA associations seemed to be driven largely by CMV exposure. In a later genetic analysis, a missense DCLRE1C variant was associated with V-gene and J-gene trimming of TCR beta chains, and the association was replicated in an independent cohort. CMV serostatus was the only immune exposure information available for the cohort. The earlier analysis of almost 600 of the donors excluded 15 to 20 rarely observed V segments, including chromosome 9 orphons, because counts were too low. At a false discovery rate of 0.05, a later analysis linked 16,000 or so TCR beta sequences to specific HLA alleles. In a later analysis, several top co-occurrence clusters were reported to appear linked to parvovirus B19, influenza, CMV and Epstein-Barr virus. The classifier was reported to diagnose cytomegalovirus status with high specificity and sensitivity in both the original cohort and the validation cohort. Sequencing depth was assumed to be roughly uniform across donors in the presence/absence analyses, though that assumption may not hold. A cluster of highly shared sequence variants was judged likely to represent a technical artifact of the sequencing pipeline. According to a later genetic analysis, donors in an Asian-associated ancestry cluster had fewer N-insertions in productive TCRs than the approximately 650-donor mean. Compared with equally common non-associated chains, HLA-associated TCR beta chains in a later analysis were more clonally expanded and had lower generation probabilities. The 87-base-pair reads could not distinguish some IMGT-functional V segments, including TRBV6-2 and TRBV6-3, so those segments were excluded. Because some donors lacked HLA typing at each locus, the association tests relied only on the typed subset. An earlier analysis of 450 to 750 of the donors showed that most TCR beta V segments appeared in productive rearrangements either about 87% or about 30% of the time, which broadly matched IMGT annotations. The study gave a list of 150 to 200 TCR beta chains associated with cytomegalovirus. A later analysis found that TCR association rates varied across HLA loci, with DRB1 alleles showing the most associated TCRs and HLA-C alleles the fewest. Three of the identified cytomegalovirus-associated TCR beta chains were confirmed in vitro to be specific for cytomegalovirus antigens. Correlated functional status among segregating V segments might be attributable to linkage disequilibrium, but an unknown experimental factor could not be ruled out. A further reported finding was that TCR beta sequences accurately predicted the HLA-A and HLA-B alleles for most subjects in the first cohort.

Points on this clone: This clone's antigen is unknown. The sample holds no much larger clone one base away, and base qualities are not on file.

Receptor amplification or capture employed the immunoSEQ multiplex PCR assay. For the multiplex PCR, a mixture combining 60 forward primers for TCR Vbeta segments and 13 reverse primers for TCR Jbeta segments was used. The CDR3 region of rearranged TCR beta genes was amplified from genomic DNA with a multiplex PCR assay. Amplified TCR beta libraries were sequenced as 87-base-pair reads on the Illumina HiSeq System. In the paper's pipeline: A later analysis tallied some 79 million unique TCR beta chains across the approximately 670 repertoires, and approximately 12 million of those chains were shared by two or more donors. Raw reads were error-corrected and collapsed into unique sequences with a nearest-neighbor algorithm that merged closely related sequences to remove PCR and sequencing errors. To assign V, D and J gene segments, CDR3 sequences were aligned to IMGT reference sequences. For a sequence to be retained, at least a six-nucleotide match to both a V gene segment and a J gene segment was required. A rearrangement was called productive if the CDR3 had no stop codons and remained in frame with V and J, and every other rearrangement was called non-productive. CDR3 was defined according to IMGT convention as the region running from the second conserved V-encoded cysteine to the conserved J-encoded phenylalanine. The earlier analysis of about 560 of the donors excluded any sequence lacking an unambiguous match to a single V gene segment. In an earlier analysis of approximately 590 of the donors, V segments were called functional above 56.7% productive rearrangements and were called segregating when the between-donor standard deviation exceeded 5%. A statistical classification framework was developed to diagnose cytomegalovirus status using the catalog of TCR beta chain sequences. In a later analysis, TCR nucleotide sequences were compared against IMGT/GENE-DB human TR gene sequences so that V and J genes could be assigned. Using the TCRdist pipeline, a later analysis assigned CDR3 sequences along with most-parsimonious VDJ recombination scenarios. In a later analysis, every TCR beta chain was defined by the combination of its CDR3 amino acid sequence and its V-gene family, and reads without a unique V-gene family were dropped. A later analysis removed 592 highly shared, low-generation-probability nucleotide sequences to deal with suspected cross-contamination and a sequencing artifact. For each public chain, a later analysis derived a clonal expansion index from normalized ranks of inferred template counts within each repertoire. In a later analysis, generation probabilities were computed using a VDJ recombination model fitted to out-of-frame rearrangements, and the results were checked against IGoR. A later analysis scored TCR-TCR, TCR-HLA and TCR-CMV co-occurrence with hypergeometric tests, applying a repertoire-size bias correction to TCR pairs. False discovery rates were estimated in a later analysis by permuting HLA or CMV assignments 20 times. In a later analysis, co-occurring TCRs were grouped with DBSCAN, and TCRdist sequence similarity was added when clustering was performed within HLA-allele-positive subsets. Co-occurrence clustering excluded repertoires with fewer than 30,000 or more than 120,000 public chains, plus five with anomalous nucleotide sharing. Here the immuneACCESS table is served through TCRdb, limited to in-frame sequences with V and J called. Missing clones are a known gap in these copies; in checked studies unresolved V genes cover under half, and the rest lacks a known reason. V and J calls plus clone size are reproduced from that table; the DNA served to infer D and trimming. Across this sample there are roughly 170,000 clones, with about 83% seen only once. The ten biggest clones cover around 4.8% of the sample.

The germline V gene (reference sequence) yields DFQATT for CDR1 and SNEGSKA for CDR2. The cysteine opens and the phenylalanine closes a CDR3 of 11 amino acids. Just the 33-base CDR3 DNA is kept, in frame starting at base 1. This TCR derives from a girl aged 5-17 years in good health and CMV-seropositive. The chain couples TRBV20-1 to TRBJ2-5; confidence is insufficient to name the D gene. The last part of the DNA fits TRBJ2-7 better; the J call may be wrong. Sequenced sample: PBMCs. The CDR3: CSALEAYEQYF. The nucleotide sequence reads as follows: TGCAGTGCCCTTGAGGCCTACGAGCAGTACTTC.